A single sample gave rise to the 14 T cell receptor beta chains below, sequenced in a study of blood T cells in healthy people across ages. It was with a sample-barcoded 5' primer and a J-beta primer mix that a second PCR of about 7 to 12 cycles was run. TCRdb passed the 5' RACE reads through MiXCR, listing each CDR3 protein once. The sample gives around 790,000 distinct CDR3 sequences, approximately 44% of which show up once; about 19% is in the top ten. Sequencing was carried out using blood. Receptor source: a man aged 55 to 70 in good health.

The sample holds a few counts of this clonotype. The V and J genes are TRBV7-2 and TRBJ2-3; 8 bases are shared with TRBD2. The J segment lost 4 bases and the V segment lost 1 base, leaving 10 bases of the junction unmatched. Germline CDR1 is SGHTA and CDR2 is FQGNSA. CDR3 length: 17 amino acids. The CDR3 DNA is TGTGCCAGCAGCTTAGAGTTGGTAGCGGGGTTCGCAGATACGCAGTATTTT. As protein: CASSLELVAGFADTQYF.

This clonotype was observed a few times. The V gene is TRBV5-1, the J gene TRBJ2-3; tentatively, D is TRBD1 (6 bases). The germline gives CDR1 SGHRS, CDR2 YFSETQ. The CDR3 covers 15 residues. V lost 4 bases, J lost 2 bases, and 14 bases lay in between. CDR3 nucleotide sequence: TGCGCCAGCAGCCGACAGGACCTCCTCACAGATACGCAGTATTTT. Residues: CASSRQDLLTDTQYF.

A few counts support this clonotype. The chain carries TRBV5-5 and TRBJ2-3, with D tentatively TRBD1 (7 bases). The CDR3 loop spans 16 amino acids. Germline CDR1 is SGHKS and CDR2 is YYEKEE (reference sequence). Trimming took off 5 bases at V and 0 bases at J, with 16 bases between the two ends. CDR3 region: CASRNQQGTSTDTQYF. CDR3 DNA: TGTGCCAGCAGGAACCAACAGGGGACTAGCACAGATACGCAGTATTTT.

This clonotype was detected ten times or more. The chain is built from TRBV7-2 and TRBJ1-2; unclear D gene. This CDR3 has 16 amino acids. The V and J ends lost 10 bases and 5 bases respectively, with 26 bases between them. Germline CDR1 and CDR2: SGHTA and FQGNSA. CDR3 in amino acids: CATTDPYRREGYGYTF. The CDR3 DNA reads TGTGCCACCACGGACCCATACCGACGGGAAGGGTATGGCTACACCTTC.

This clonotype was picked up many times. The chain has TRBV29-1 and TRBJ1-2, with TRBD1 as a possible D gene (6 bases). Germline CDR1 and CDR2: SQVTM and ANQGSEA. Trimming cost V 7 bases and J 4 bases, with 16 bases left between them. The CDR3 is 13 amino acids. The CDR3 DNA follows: TGCAGCGCCCAGGACAGAACTCCCTATGGCTACACCTTC. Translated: CSAQDRTPYGYTF.

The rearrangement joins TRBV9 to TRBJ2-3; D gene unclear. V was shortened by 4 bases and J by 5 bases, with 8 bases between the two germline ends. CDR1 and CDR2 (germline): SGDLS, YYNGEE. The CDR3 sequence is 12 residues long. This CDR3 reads CASSPSEDTQYF. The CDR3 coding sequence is TGTGCCAGCAGCCCCTCGGAAGATACGCAGTATTTT.

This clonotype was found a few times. The CDR3 here is CASSDSADTQYF. Written as DNA, the CDR3 is TGTGCCAGCAGTGACTCGGCAGATACGCAGTATTTT. This chain links TRBV25-1 with TRBJ2-3; no reliable D call. Germline V gives CDR1 MGHDK, CDR2 SYGVNS. The V and J ends lost 3 bases and 4 bases respectively, with 5 bases between them. This CDR3 contains 12 residues.

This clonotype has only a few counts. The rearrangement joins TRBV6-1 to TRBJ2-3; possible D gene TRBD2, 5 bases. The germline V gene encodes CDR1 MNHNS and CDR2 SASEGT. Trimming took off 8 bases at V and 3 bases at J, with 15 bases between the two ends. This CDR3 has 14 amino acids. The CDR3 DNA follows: TGTGCCAGCTCGAGGGCAGGAACAACAGATACGCAGTATTTT. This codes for CASSRAGTTDTQYF.

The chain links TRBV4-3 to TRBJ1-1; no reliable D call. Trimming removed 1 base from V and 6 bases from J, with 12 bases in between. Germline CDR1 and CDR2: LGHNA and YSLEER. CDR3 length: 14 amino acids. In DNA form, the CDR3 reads TGCGCCAGCAGCCAAGTTCAAGGTGGGGCTGAAGCTTTCTTT. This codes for CASSQVQGGAEAFF.

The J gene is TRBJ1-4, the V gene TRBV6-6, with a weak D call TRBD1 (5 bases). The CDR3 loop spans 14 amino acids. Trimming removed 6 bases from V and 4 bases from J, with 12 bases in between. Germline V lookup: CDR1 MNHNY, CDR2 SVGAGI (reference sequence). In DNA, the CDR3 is TGTGCCAGCAGAACGGGACTGGGTAATGAAAAACTGTTTTTT. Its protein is CASRTGLGNEKLFF.

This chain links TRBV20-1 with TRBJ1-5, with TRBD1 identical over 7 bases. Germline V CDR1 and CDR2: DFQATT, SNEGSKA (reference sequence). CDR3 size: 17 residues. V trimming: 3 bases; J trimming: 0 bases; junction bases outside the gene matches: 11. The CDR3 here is CSASKQGLGYSNQPQHF. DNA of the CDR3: TGCAGTGCTAGTAAACAGGGGTTAGGGTATAGCAATCAGCCCCAGCATTTT.

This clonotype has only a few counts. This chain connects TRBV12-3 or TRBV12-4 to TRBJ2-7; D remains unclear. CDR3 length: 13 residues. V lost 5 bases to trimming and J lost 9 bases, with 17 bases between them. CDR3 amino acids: CASSDGVQGAQYF. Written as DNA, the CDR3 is TGTGCCAGCAGTGATGGGGTCCAAGGTGCGCAGTACTTC.

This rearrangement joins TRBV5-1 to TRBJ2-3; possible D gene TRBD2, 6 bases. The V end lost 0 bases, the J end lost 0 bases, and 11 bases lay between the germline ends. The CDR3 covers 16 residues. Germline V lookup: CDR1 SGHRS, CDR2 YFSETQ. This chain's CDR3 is CASSLEGSGSTDTQYF. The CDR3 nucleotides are TGCGCCAGCAGCTTGGAGGGTAGCGGTAGCACAGATACGCAGTATTTT.

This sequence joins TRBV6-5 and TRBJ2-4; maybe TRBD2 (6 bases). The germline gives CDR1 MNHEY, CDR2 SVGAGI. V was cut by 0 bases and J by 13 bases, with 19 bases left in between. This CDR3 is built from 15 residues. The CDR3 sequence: CASSYSERDPRGQYF. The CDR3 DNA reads TGTGCCAGCAGTTACTCAGAGAGGGACCCCCGGGGGCAGTACTTC.